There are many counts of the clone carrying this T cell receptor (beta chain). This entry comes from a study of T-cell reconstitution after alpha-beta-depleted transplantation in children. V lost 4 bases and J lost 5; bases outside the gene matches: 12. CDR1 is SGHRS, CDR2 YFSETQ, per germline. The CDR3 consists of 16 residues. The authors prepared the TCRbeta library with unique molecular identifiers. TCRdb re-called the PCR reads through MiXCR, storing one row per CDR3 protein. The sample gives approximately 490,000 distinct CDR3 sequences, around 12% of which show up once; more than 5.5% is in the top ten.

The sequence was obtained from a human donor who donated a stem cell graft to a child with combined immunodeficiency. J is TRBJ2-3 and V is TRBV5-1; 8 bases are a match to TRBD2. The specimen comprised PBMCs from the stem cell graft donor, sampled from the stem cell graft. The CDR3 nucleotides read TGCGCCAGCAGCCAGGTCCGCGGGGGGCAAGGAGATACGCAGTATTTT. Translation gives CASSQVRGGQGDTQYF.